The present T cell receptor beta chain was sequenced within a study of blood T cell repertoires in COVID-19. Across the whole study: Sources were T cells, B-cell-depleted T cells, or PBMCs; the material itself was cDNA or gDNA.

This clone occurred a few times. The ends were cut back, 4 bases at V and 12 bases at J, with 13 bases in the middle. Germline CDR1 reads SGHVS; CDR2 reads FQNEAQ. The CDR3 contains 12 residues. The repertoire was sequenced with immunoSEQ multiplex PCR; TCRdb's copy has only in-frame clones and lacks some. The sample lists 120,000 to 150,000 clones, around 80% occurring once. Source material: peripheral blood. The chain is built from TRBV7-8 and TRBJ2-1; tentatively, D is TRBD2 (6 bases). The sequence was obtained from a man between 60 and 70 years old with active or convalescent COVID-19. The CDR3 sequence: CASSSGLGGQFF. The CDR3 nucleotides are TGTGCCAGCAGCTCGGGGCTCGGGGGGCAGTTCTTC.